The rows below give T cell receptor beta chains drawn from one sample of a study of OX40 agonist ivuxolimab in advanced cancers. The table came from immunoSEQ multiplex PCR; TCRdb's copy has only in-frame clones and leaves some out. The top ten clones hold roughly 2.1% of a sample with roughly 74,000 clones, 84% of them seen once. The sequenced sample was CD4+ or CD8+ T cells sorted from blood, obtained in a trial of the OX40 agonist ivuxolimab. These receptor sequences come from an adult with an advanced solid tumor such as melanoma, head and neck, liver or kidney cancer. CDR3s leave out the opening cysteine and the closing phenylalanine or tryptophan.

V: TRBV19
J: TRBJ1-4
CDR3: ASSADNEKLF

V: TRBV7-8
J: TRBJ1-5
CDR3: ASSQEQRALSNQPQH

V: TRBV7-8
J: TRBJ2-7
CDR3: ASSLRLAGVNEQY

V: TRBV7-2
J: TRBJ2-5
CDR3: ASSGLTQY

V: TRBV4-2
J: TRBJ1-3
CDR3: ASSPVDRVNTIY

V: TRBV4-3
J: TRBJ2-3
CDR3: ASSQVVGLPTDTQY

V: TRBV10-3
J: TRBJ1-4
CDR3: AISDPHGTRGEKLF

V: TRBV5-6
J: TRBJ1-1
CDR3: ASSFLGGTEAF

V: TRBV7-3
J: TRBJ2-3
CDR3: ASSLGGLPTDTQY

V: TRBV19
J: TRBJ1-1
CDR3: ASRVLGRPNTEAF

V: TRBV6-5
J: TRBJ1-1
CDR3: ASTVRAGGTEAF

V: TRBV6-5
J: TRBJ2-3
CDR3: ASRAGGSTDTQY

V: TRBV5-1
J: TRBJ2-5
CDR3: ASSPGTGRPETQY

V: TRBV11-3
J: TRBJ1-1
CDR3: ASSARDSTEAF

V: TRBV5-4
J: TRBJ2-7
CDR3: ASSLGLRTLSSTYEQY

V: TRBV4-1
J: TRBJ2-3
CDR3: ASSQGRYTQY

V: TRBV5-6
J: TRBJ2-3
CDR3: ASTLAGGFTDTQY

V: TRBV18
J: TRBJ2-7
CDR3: ASSPWGGPYEQY

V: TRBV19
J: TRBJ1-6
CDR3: ASTNRGSPLH

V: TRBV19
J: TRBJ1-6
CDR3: ASSIAQGNSPLH

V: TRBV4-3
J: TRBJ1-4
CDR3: ASSQDVWGVGDEKLF

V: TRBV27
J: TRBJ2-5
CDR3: ASSPVAGGWETQY

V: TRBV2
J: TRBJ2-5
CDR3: ASSGPGGGSLRGETQY

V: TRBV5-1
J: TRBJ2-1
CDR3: ASSLPNIRAANEQF

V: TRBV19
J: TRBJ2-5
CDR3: ASSPQGVWETQY

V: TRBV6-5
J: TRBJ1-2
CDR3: ASRMTGGGGYT

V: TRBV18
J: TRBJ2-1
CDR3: ASSPGSQVRSYNEQF

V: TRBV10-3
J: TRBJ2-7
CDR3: AISETSGSAAEQY

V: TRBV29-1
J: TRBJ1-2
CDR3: SVEDQGSFAVNYGYT

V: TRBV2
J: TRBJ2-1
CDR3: ASSEGSQGEQF

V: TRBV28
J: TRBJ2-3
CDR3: ASSSRPPRVDTQY

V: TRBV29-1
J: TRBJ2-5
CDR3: SVANRGRETQY

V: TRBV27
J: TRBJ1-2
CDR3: ASSLGFAGGDGYT

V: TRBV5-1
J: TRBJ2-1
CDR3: ASSFSGTDFDNEQF

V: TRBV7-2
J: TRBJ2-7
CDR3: ASSWTSGYYEQY

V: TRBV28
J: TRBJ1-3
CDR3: ASSLLGGGNTIY

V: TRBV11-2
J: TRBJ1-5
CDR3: ASSEYSNQPQH

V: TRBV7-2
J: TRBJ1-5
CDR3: ASSLRQGDNQPQH

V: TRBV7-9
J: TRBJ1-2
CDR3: ASSLAGSNNYGYT

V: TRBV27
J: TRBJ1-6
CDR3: ASKLDRGNSPLH

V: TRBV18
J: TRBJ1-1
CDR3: ASSPGEKAGTEAF

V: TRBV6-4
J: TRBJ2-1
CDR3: ASSAKTSGGANEQF

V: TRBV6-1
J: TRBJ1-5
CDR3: ASSERSASNQPQH

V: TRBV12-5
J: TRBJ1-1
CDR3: ASGPGNTEAF

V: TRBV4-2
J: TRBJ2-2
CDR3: ASSQDWWGGTGELF

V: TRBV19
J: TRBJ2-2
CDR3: ASSRAASNTGELF

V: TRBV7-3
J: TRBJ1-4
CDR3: ASSPPDRGTAGTNEKLF

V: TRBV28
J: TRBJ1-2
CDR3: AIDGGAPYGYT

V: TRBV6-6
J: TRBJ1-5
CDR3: ASSYGASNQPQH

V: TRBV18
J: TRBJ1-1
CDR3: ASSPGTGGKTEAF

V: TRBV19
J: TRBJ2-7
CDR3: ASSINSGRVYEQY

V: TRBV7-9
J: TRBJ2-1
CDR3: ASSLLRGSSYNEQF

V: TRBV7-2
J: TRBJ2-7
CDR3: ASSLRDYRSEQY

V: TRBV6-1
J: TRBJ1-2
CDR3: ASRSGEYYGYT

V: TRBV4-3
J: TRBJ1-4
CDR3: ASSQDFGRRKLF